The following is a T cell receptor beta chain sequence with its context. The antigen is unknown. This sample was taken from a study of cytomegalovirus exposure and HLA in healthy donors. Study-level results: Reportedly, diagnosis of cytomegalovirus status by the classifier showed high specificity and sensitivity. While the bulk of TCR sequences proved rare, some public TCRs turned up in many donors. In a later analysis, TCR beta V- and J-gene trimming was associated with a missense DCLRE1C variant.

CDR1 is SNHLY and CDR2 is FYNNEI in the germline V gene. The length of the CDR3 is 13 residues. Trimming took 11 bases from V and 7 from J, leaving 17 bases between them. The PCR contained 60 Vbeta and 13 Jbeta primers. Source study methods: Later, 80 million or so unique TCR beta chains were counted in an analysis, and approximately 9.9 million of them were shared. Sequenced by immunoSEQ multiplex PCR; TCRdb stores in-frame clones only, minus some. V and J calls and clone size are given by that table; D and trimming were obtained from the DNA. The repertoire holds 300,000 or so clones, roughly 81% seen once, with about 2% in the top ten.

The chain combines TRBV2 with TRBJ1-4; TRBD1 is a possible D gene (6 bases). What was sequenced was PBMCs. The clonotype was recovered from a woman aged 35 to 49 in good health and CMV-seropositive. The CDR3 protein is CASRGGALEKLFF. CDR3 in DNA: TGTGCCTCGCGGGGGGGGGCGCTTGAAAAACTGTTTTTT.